Listed here are 21 T cell receptor beta chains from one sample, sequenced in a study of blood T cell repertoires in COVID-19. Sequencing was performed with immunoSEQ multiplex PCR; in TCRdb, only in-frame clones are kept and a portion is missing. The sample shows roughly 100,000 clones, 75% to 85% of them seen only once. The specimen sequenced was peripheral blood. These receptors were collected from an elderly man with COVID-19, enrolled during active disease.

The chain is built from TRBV12-3 or TRBV12-4 and TRBJ2-7; D gene ambiguous. The CDR3 length is 12 residues. V was pared by 5 bases and J by 0 bases, with 5 bases between. In DNA, the CDR3 is TGTGCCAGCAGTCCTTACTCCTACGAGCAGTACTTC. This encodes CASSPYSYEQYF.

The rearrangement uses TRBV3-1 (or the pseudogene TRBV3-2) and TRBJ2-7, with D perhaps TRBD2 (5 bases). Trimming stripped 1 base from V and 4 bases from J, with 17 bases between. Per germline, CDR1 LGHDT and CDR2 YNNKEL (reference sequence). This CDR3 is 16 amino acids long. As DNA, the CDR3 is TGTGCCAGCAGCCAAGGAATGTCGAGGACTCAATACGAGCAGTACTTC. Translating it yields CASSQGMSRTQYEQYF.

This CDR3 reads CASSSVLAGEDNEQFF. The CDR3 coding sequence is TGTGCCAGCAGTTCAGTCCTAGCGGGAGAGGATAATGAGCAGTTCTTC. The V gene is TRBV6-2 or TRBV6-3, the J gene TRBJ2-1; 10 nucleotides line up with TRBD2. The CDR3 is made up of 16 amino acids. V trimming: 4 bases; J trimming: 7 bases; junction bases outside the gene matches: 10. The germline V gene encodes CDR1 MNHEY and CDR2 SVGEGT.

J is TRBJ1-6 and V is TRBV20-1; 7 bases line up with TRBD1. J lost 5 bases, V lost 3 bases, and 7 bases had no gene match. Germline lookup yields CDR1 DFQATT and CDR2 SNEGSKA (reference sequence). This CDR3 is built from 15 residues. Written as DNA, the CDR3 is TGCAGTGCTAGTGGGCAGGGGGTGAATAATTCACCCCTCCACTTT. This translates into CSASGQGVNNSPLHF.

The rearrangement joins TRBV3-1 (or the pseudogene TRBV3-2) to TRBJ2-1, with 8 bases fitting TRBD2. V lost 7 bases and J lost 10; bases outside the gene matches: 15. From germline, CDR1 is LGHDT and CDR2 YNNKEL (reference sequence). This CDR3 region has 15 residues. CDR3 in amino acids: CASTYGSGGKKEQFF. Here the CDR3 DNA reads TGTGCCAGCACCTACGGATCGGGAGGGAAGAAAGAGCAGTTCTTC.

This clone was detected only a few times. The rearrangement joins TRBV11-2 to TRBJ1-1, with D possibly TRBD1 on 5 matching bases. V lost 1 base and J lost 10, with 16 bases in between. The CDR3 contains 14 residues. Germline V lookup: CDR1 SGHAT, CDR2 FQNNGV. CDR3 nucleotides: TGTGCCAGCAGCTTAGGGGCAGGGAGCGGGAGAGCTTTCTTT. This codes for CASSLGAGSGRAFF.

This sequence joins TRBV2 and TRBJ2-7, with 7 bases lining up with TRBD2. J gave up 3 bases and V 0 bases, and 5 bases lay outside the gene matches. The CDR3 has 15 residues. Germline V gives CDR1 SNHLY, CDR2 FYNNEI. CDR3 nucleotide sequence: TGTGCCAGCAGTGAAGCGCGGGGGAAGTTCTACGAGCAGTACTTC. This encodes CASSEARGKFYEQYF.

The chain combines TRBV25-1 with TRBJ1-1, with D possibly TRBD1 on 5 matching bases. The V end was cut by 7 bases, the J end by 11 bases, with 20 bases between. Looked up from germline, CDR1 is MGHDK and CDR2 is SYGVNS. The CDR3 loop spans 13 amino acids. CDR3 coding DNA: TGTGCCAGCATCCCGGCAGGTCATGGGGGGGCTTTCTTT. This sequence encodes CASIPAGHGGAFF.

The V call is TRBV28, the J call TRBJ1-1, with TRBD1 as a possible D gene (5 bases). CDR1 is MDHEN and CDR2 is SYDVKM in the germline V gene. CDR3 length equals 13 residues. With 4 bases removed from V and 3 bases from J, the gap between germline ends came to 9 bases. The CDR3 is CASSWGTHTEAFF. CDR3 DNA: TGTGCCAGCAGTTGGGGCACTCACACTGAAGCTTTCTTT.

This clone was seen only a few times. CDR3 protein: CASSPQGGDYGYTF. DNA for the CDR3: TGTGCCAGCAGCCCCCAAGGGGGCGACTATGGCTACACCTTC. This chain connects TRBV7-2 to TRBJ1-2; 7 bases map to TRBD1. This CDR3 is built from 14 residues. The V segment lost 5 bases and the J segment 3 bases; nucleotides outside the gene matches: 6. Germline CDR1 and CDR2: SGHTA and FQGNSA.

The rearrangement links TRBV5-1 to TRBJ2-1, with 10 bases fitting TRBD2. CDR1 is SGHRS and CDR2 is YFSETQ in the germline V gene. The CDR3 has 18 residues. J gave up 4 bases and V 2 bases, and 12 bases lay outside the gene matches. The CDR3: CASSFRGRETSGYNEQFF. In DNA form, the CDR3 reads TGCGCCAGCAGCTTCCGGGGGAGGGAGACTAGCGGGTACAATGAGCAGTTCTTC. The full variable domain, in which reference TRBV5-1 and TRBJ2-1 provide the parts outside the CDR3, is KAGVTQTPRYLIKTRGQQVTLSCSPISGHRSVSWYQQTPGQGLQFLFEYFSETQRNKGNFPGRFSGRQFSNSRSEMNVSTLELGDSALYLCASSFRGRETSGYNEQFFGPGTRLTVL.

This clone was counted only a few times. The chain recombines TRBV11-2 with TRBJ2-5; maybe TRBD2 (5 bases). This CDR3 has 13 amino acids. CDR1 and CDR2 (germline): SGHAT, FQNNGV. V lost 1 base to trimming and J lost 6 bases, with 9 bases between them. The CDR3 is CASSLAGVQTQYF. CDR3 coding DNA: TGTGCCAGCAGCTTAGCCGGGGTCCAGACCCAGTACTTC.

This sequence joins TRBV5-1 and TRBJ2-7; weak D call: TRBD1 (5 bases). The CDR3 spans 15 residues. Germline values: CDR1 SGHRS, CDR2 YFSETQ. The V gene lost 4 bases and the J gene lost 0 bases, with 14 bases spanning the gap. This CDR3 is CASSGLGHSSYEQYF. CDR3 DNA sequence: TGCGCCAGCAGCGGCCTTGGACATAGCTCCTACGAGCAGTACTTC.

This rearrangement joins TRBV11-2 to TRBJ2-1, with D perhaps matching TRBD2 (6 bases). This CDR3 contains 13 residues. Germline V gene data show CDR1 as SGHAT and CDR2 as FQNNGV. V dropped 8 bases and J dropped 0 bases, with 8 bases sitting between them. The CDR3 DNA follows: TGTGCCAGCGGACTAAACTCCTACAATGAGCAGTTCTTC. Translation: CASGLNSYNEQFF.

The chain couples TRBV7-8 to TRBJ2-7; D possibly corresponds to TRBD1 (6 bases). The germline gives CDR1 SGHVS, CDR2 FQNEAQ. CDR3 length equals 13 residues. Trimming left V 5 bases short and J 7 bases short, with 15 bases between. CDR3 amino acids: CASSAPGAGEQYF. CDR3 bases: TGTGCCAGCAGCGCTCCAGGGGCAGGGGAGCAGTACTTC. The whole variable domain, filled in from reference TRBV7-8 and TRBJ2-7, reads GAGVSQSPRYKVAKRGQDVALRCDPISGHVSLFWYQQALGQGPEFLTYFQNEAQLDKSGLPSDRFFAERPEGSVSTLKIQRTQQEDSAVYLCASSAPGAGEQYFGPGTRLTVT.

This clone was detected only a few times. The chain joins TRBV5-1 to TRBJ2-5; 9 bases line up with TRBD1. J was trimmed by 2 bases and V by 3 bases; bases with no gene match: 5. The CDR3 sequence is 15 residues long. CDR1 is SGHRS and CDR2 is YFSETQ in the germline V gene. CDR3 residues: CASSYPTGGQETQYF. In DNA, the CDR3 is TGCGCCAGCAGCTACCCGACAGGGGGGCAAGAGACCCAGTACTTC.

This chain connects TRBV6-5 to TRBJ2-2; TRBD2 aligns across 11 bases. V was pared by 5 bases and J by 8 bases, with 4 bases of the junction left unmatched. Germline V gene data show CDR1 as MNHEY and CDR2 as SVGAGI. The CDR3 loop spans 14 amino acids. CDR3 protein: CASSPRLAGGELFF. DNA for the CDR3: TGTGCCAGCAGTCCCAGACTAGCGGGAGGGGAGCTGTTTTTT.

The genes are TRBV29-1 and TRBJ2-7; weak D call: TRBD2 (5 bases). Germline V lookup: CDR1 SQVTM, CDR2 ANQGSEA. Trimming stripped 4 bases from V and 9 bases from J, with 7 bases between. This CDR3 comprises 9 residues. CDR3 DNA: TGCAGCGTTGGAGGAGGGCAGTACTTC. Translated: CSVGGGQYF.

The J gene is TRBJ1-6, the V gene TRBV3-1 (or the pseudogene TRBV3-2); D perhaps matches TRBD1 (6 bases). The CDR3 extends over 14 amino acids. Germline-derived CDR1 and CDR2 are LGHDT and YNNKEL (reference sequence). Deletions cut 3 bases from V and 8 bases from J, with 11 bases between. This CDR3 is CASSQGGPDSPLHF. The CDR3 bases are TGTGCCAGCAGCCAGGGGGGGCCTGATTCACCCCTCCACTTT.

This chain connects TRBV3-1 (or the pseudogene TRBV3-2) to TRBJ2-5; 15 bases are shared with TRBD2. The CDR3 has 18 residues. V shed 5 bases, J shed 5 bases, and the junction held 12 bases outside the gene matches. The germline gives CDR1 LGHDT, CDR2 YNNKEL (reference sequence). As DNA, the CDR3 is TGTGCCAGCAGCAACGGACTAGCGGGAGGGAGAACGGGGGAGACCCAGTACTTC. Translation: CASSNGLAGGRTGETQYF.

J is TRBJ2-5 and V is TRBV19; 11 bases line up with TRBD2. This CDR3 spans 16 amino acids. With 5 bases clipped from V and 2 bases from J, the junction kept 7 bases outside the gene matches. The germline V gene has CDR1 LNHDA and CDR2 SQIVND (reference sequence). The CDR3 coding sequence is TGTGCCAGTAGTTACCGCGGGACTAGCGGTCAAGAGACCCAGTACTTC. It yields the protein CASSYRGTSGQETQYF. Using reference TRBV19 and TRBJ2-5 for the parts outside the CDR3, the full variable domain is DGGITQSPKYLFRKEGQNVTLSCEQNLNHDAMYWYRQDPGQGLRLIYYSQIVNDFQKGDIAEGYSVSREKKESFPLTVTSAQKNPTAFYLCASSYRGTSGQETQYFGPGTRLLVL.